A selection of T cell receptor beta chains follows, all from one sample in a study of T cell responses to AZD1222 COVID-19 vaccine. TCRdb keeps only in-frame clones here, not all; method: immunoSEQ multiplex PCR. The table has approximately 180,000 clones, 85% to 90% seen once. The sequencing used peripheral blood, collected on day 0 of AZD1222 vaccination. Receptor source: an adult in good health. CDR3s include the opening cysteine and the closing phenylalanine or tryptophan. Fields, in order: clone size, J gene, V gene, D gene, CDR3 protein, CDR3 DNA. The D gene is left open where the match is weak. The size field is filled for only some rows; it gives once, few, many or a size class.

>-|TRBJ2-3|TRBV30|-
CAWSIGHGPSTDTQYF
TGTGCCTGGAGTATCGGACACGGGCCCAGCACAGATACGCAGTATTTT
>-|TRBJ2-7|TRBV6-1|-
CASSDRTTVFTYEQYF
TGTGCCAGCAGTGACAGGACGACAGTTTTCACCTACGAGCAGTACTTC
>-|TRBJ1-3|TRBV6-5|-
CASSYSPAAGNTIYF
TGTGCCAGCAGTTATAGCCCGGCTGCTGGAAACACCATATATTTT
>few|TRBJ2-1|TRBV5-1|-
CASSLEGSSYNEQFF
TGCGCCAGCAGCTTGGAGGGATCCTCCTACAATGAGCAGTTCTTC
>-|TRBJ2-7|TRBV4-2|-
CASSQTSSDVRGQYF
TGTGCCAGCAGCCAAACCTCTTCTGACGTACGAGGGCAGTACTTC
>-|TRBJ1-5|TRBV7-8|-
CASSLVGARSNQPQHF
TGTGCCAGCAGCTTAGTAGGGGCGAGGTCGAATCAGCCCCAGCATTTT
>-|TRBJ2-1|TRBV10-3|-
CATQPQESLLYSEQFF
TGTGCCACCCAACCACAGGAATCGCTTCTATACAGTGAGCAGTTCTTC
>-|TRBJ1-3|TRBV28|-
CASSLYGGGNSGNTIYF
TGTGCCAGCAGTTTATACGGGGGGGGCAACTCTGGAAACACCATATATTTT
>-|TRBJ1-6|TRBV30|-
CAWRPGEYNSPLHF
TGTGCCTGGAGGCCGGGCGAATATAATTCACCCCTCCACTTT
>-|TRBJ2-7|TRBV11-1|TRBD1
CASSFRDREYEQYF
TGTGCCAGCAGCTTCCGGGACAGGGAATACGAGCAGTACTTC
>-|TRBJ1-2|TRBV30|TRBD1
CAWSAQGNGYTF
TGTGCCTGGAGTGCACAGGGGAACGGCTACACCTTC
>-|TRBJ1-4|TRBV7-9|-
CASSLVYGYNEKLFF
TGTGCCAGCAGCTTAGTATACGGTTATAATGAAAAACTGTTTTTT
>-|TRBJ1-6|TRBV3-1/TRBV3-2|TRBD1
CASSQTDRGTVSPLHF
TGTGCCAGCAGCCAAACGGACAGGGGGACCGTTTCACCCCTCCACTTT
>-|TRBJ2-6|TRBV19|TRBD1
CASSTTRGQANVLTF
TGTGCCAGTAGTACTACCAGGGGGCAGGCCAACGTCCTGACTTTC
>-|TRBJ1-2|TRBV7-2|-
CASSPMAREGVGYTF
TGTGCCAGCAGCCCGATGGCGAGAGAAGGGGTTGGCTACACCTTC
>-|TRBJ1-6|TRBV6-6|TRBD1
CATKQGADSPLHF
TGTGCCACCAAACAGGGGGCGGATTCACCCCTCCACTTT
>once|TRBJ2-2|TRBV28|-
CASRLNTGELFF
TGTGCCAGCAGGCTGAACACCGGGGAGCTGTTTTTT
>-|TRBJ2-7|TRBV2|-
CASIPGPYEQYF
TGTGCCAGCATCCCCGGTCCCTACGAGCAGTACTTC
>-|TRBJ1-2|TRBV30|-
CAWSVRDFGGYTF
TGTGCCTGGAGTGTACGGGACTTCGGGGGCTACACCTTC
>-|TRBJ1-2|TRBV5-8|TRBD1
CASSLSGTEDYGYTF
TGTGCCAGCAGCTTGAGTGGGACAGAAGACTATGGCTACACCTTC
>-|TRBJ2-7|TRBV2|TRBD1
CASSGEGTGVFYEQYF
TGTGCCAGCAGTGGAGAAGGGACAGGGGTATTCTACGAGCAGTACTTC
>-|TRBJ1-5|TRBV5-1|-
CASSTVADGSNQPQHF
TGCGCCAGCAGCACGGTTGCGGACGGTAGCAATCAGCCCCAGCATTTT